These T cell receptor beta chains were read from a single sample in a study of T cell repertoires in cytomegalovirus infection. TCRdb itself ran the reads through MiXCR, one entry per CDR3 protein. The data contain roughly 990,000 distinct CDR3 sequences, 30% to 40% of them seen just once; the ten biggest clones take up 13%. These receptors have no known antigen. The sequences come from cultured CD8+ T cells from PBMCs, collected from culture after CMV antigen stimulation. The receptor source for this set is a human donor in good health (CMV status not recorded). Some clones in this sample may be carry-over from other donors' samples. Each CDR3 is given with its conserved first and last residue. D genes are given only for firm matches. Clone size is given for some rows only: seen once, a few or many times, or a class if the clone is expanded.

>-|-|TRBJ2-7|TRBV4-1
CASSQDAGSVEQYF
TGCGCCAGCAGCCAAGATGCAGGGTCGGTAGAGCAGTACTTC
>-|-|TRBJ1-5|TRBV20-1
CSAHRDISNQPQHF
TGCAGTGCCCACCGGGACATTAGCAATCAGCCCCAGCATTTT
>-|many|TRBJ1-1|TRBV7-2
CASSLNAVGRGNTEAFF
TGTGCCAGCAGCTTAAACGCCGTAGGGCGCGGGAACACTGAAGCTTTCTTT
>TRBD1|many|TRBJ2-1|TRBV7-9
CASSFRQGVYNEQFF
TGTGCCAGCAGCTTTCGACAGGGGGTTTACAATGAGCAGTTCTTC
>-|-|TRBJ2-3|TRBV12-3/TRBV12-4
CDSRGTRSDTQYF
TGTGACTCTCGGGGGACGAGGTCAGATACGCAGTATTTT
>TRBD2|few|TRBJ2-7|TRBV5-4
CASSQPLAGGLLYEQYF
TGTGCCAGCAGTCAGCCCCTAGCGGGGGGCTTACTCTACGAGCAGTACTTC
>-|-|TRBJ1-1|TRBV11-3
CASSLRGSATTEAFF
TGTGCCAGCAGCTTACGAGGCAGCGCAACCACTGAAGCTTTCTTT
>-|few|TRBJ1-3|TRBV15
CATSREGNGPGYF
TGTGCCACCAGCAGAGAAGGAAACGGCCCAGGGTATTTT
>TRBD1|-|TRBJ2-1|TRBV13
CASSLRQGVFNEQFF
TGTGCCAGCAGCTTACGACAGGGGGTATTCAATGAGCAGTTCTTC
>-|-|TRBJ2-1|TRBV7-8
CASSLEPSGSQQFF
TGTGCCAGCAGCTTAGAACCCTCGGGGTCCCAGCAGTTCTTC
>-|-|TRBJ2-1|TRBV10-1
CASSTDRTPYNEQFF
TGCGCCAGCAGTACCGACAGGACCCCTTACAATGAGCAGTTCTTC
>TRBD1|few|TRBJ2-5|TRBV7-9
CASSGDRGSETQYF
TGTGCCAGCAGCGGGGACAGGGGGAGCGAGACCCAGTACTTC
>-|many|TRBJ2-7|TRBV7-8
CASSFGGPFYEQYF
TGTGCCAGCAGCTTCGGGGGGCCGTTTTACGAGCAGTACTTC
>TRBD1|-|TRBJ1-2|TRBV12-3/TRBV12-4
CASTGTGHGYTF
TGTGCCAGCACCGGGACAGGGCATGGCTACACCTTC
>-|-|TRBJ1-5|TRBV12-5
CASGLVPSQPQHF
TGTGCTAGTGGTTTGGTACCGTCGCAGCCCCAGCATTTT
>-|few|TRBJ1-1|TRBV4-1
CASSQEASTEAFF
TGCGCCAGCAGCCAAGAGGCGTCCACTGAAGCTTTCTTT
>TRBD1|many|TRBJ1-5|TRBV7-8
CASSLNRGGYSSNQPQHF
TGTGCCAGCAGCTTAAACAGGGGGGGATATAGTAGCAATCAGCCCCAGCATTTT
>TRBD1|-|TRBJ2-3|TRBV6-1
CASSRQGPATDTQYF
TGTGCCAGCAGTAGACAGGGACCAGCCACAGATACGCAGTATTTT